This T cell receptor (beta chain) was documented in a study of cytomegalovirus exposure and HLA in healthy donors. The PCR was carried out with 60 Vbeta primers and 13 Jbeta primers. The method was immunoSEQ multiplex PCR; TCRdb's version includes in-frame clones alone and lacks a portion of them. The table shows approximately 170,000 clones, with 80% to 90% occurring only once. This CDR3 region has 15 residues. This receptor was obtained from a male donor in good health and CMV-seronegative. Sequenced: PBMCs. The chain recombines TRBV12-1 with TRBJ1-1; the table's D call, TRBD1, was not checked against the DNA. TRBV12-1 is noted as a pseudogene. The CDR3 nucleotides are TGTGCCAGCAGTGTCGGGGGACAGATGAACACTGAAGCTTTCTTT. Residues: CASSVGGQMNTEAFF.